These T cell receptor beta chains were read from a single sample in a study of breast tumors, draining lymph nodes, adjacent tissues. Using its own MiXCR run on the multiplex PCR reads, TCRdb lists one record per CDR3 protein. Here the sample spans about 66,000 distinct CDR3 sequences, over 40% being singletons. The sequenced sample consisted of breast tumor tissue. These receptors originate from a female donor with breast cancer. Some clones in this sample may be carry-over from other donors' samples. The CDR3 runs from the conserved cysteine through the conserved F or W. A D gene is named only where the DNA matches it firmly. Only part of the rows carry a size: once, few, many, or a class if the clone is expanded.

>NA|many|TRBJ2-1|TRBV6-1
CASSEAGGFSYNEQFF
TGTGCCAGCAGTGAAGCGGGCGGGTTTTCCTACAATGAGCAGTTCTTC
>NA|NA|TRBJ2-7|TRBV28
CASNRQGIPYEQYF
TGTGCTAGTAACCGGCAGGGGATTCCCTACGAGCAGTACTTC
>NA|many|TRBJ2-7|TRBV29-1
CSARLVGYEQYF
TGCAGCGCACGACTCGTGGGTTACGAGCAGTACTTC
>TRBD1|NA|TRBJ2-5|TRBV7-2
CAGSLVGTGGGKTQYF
TGTGCCGGCAGCTTAGTAGGGACAGGGGGCGGAAAGACCCAGTACTTC
>NA|many|TRBJ2-1|TRBV6-1
CASRTYGGPGEQFF
TGTGCCAGCAGAACCTATGGGGGTCCCGGGGAGCAGTTCTTC
>NA|many|TRBJ1-2|TRBV12-3/TRBV12-4
CASSLARGSGYTF
TGTGCCAGCAGTTTAGCCCGAGGGTCTGGCTACACCTTC
>TRBD1|many|TRBJ2-7|TRBV6-6
CASSYSPRDRGHEQYF
TGTGCCAGCAGTTACTCCCCCCGGGACAGGGGGCACGAGCAGTACTTC
>TRBD1|medium-sized|TRBJ2-2|TRBV20-1
CSAPDRGQGTGELFF
TGCAGTGCGCCTGACAGGGGGCAGGGAACCGGGGAGCTGTTTTTT
>NA|many|TRBJ2-3|TRBV12-3/TRBV12-4
CASSTGVTDTQYF
TGTGCCAGCAGTACTGGAGTCACAGATACGCAGTATTTT
>TRBD1|once|TRBJ1-2|TRBV9
CASRTGTDQGAYGYTF
TGTGCCAGCAGAACCGGGACAGATCAGGGGGCCTATGGCTACACCTTC
>NA|many|TRBJ2-7|TRBV11-3
CASSVPGVSEQYF
TGTGCCAGCAGCGTCCCTGGGGTTTCCGAGCAGTACTTC
>NA|NA|TRBJ2-1|TRBV24-1
CATYNEQFF
TGTGCCACCTACAATGAGCAGTTCTTC
>TRBD2|many|TRBJ2-5|TRBV20-1
CSARGVGLAGVPRETQYF
TGCAGTGCTAGGGGTGTAGGACTAGCGGGAGTCCCGCGAGAGACCCAGTACTTC
>NA|many|TRBJ1-5|TRBV7-9
CASSPLDSGSSNQPQHF
TGTGCCAGCAGTCCTTTGGACTCCGGTTCTAGCAATCAGCCCCAGCATTTT
>NA|NA|TRBJ2-5|TRBV20-1
CSAREAIQETQYF
TGCAGTGCTAGAGAGGCGATCCAAGAGACCCAGTACTTC
>TRBD1|many|TRBJ2-3|TRBV7-9
CASSPGQGLTDTQYF
TGTGCCAGCAGTCCGGGACAGGGATTGACAGATACGCAGTATTTT
>TRBD1|NA|TRBJ1-3|TRBV19
CATSGQGVSGNTQYF
TGTGCCACCTCGGGACAGGGCGTATCTGGAAACACCCAATATTTT
>TRBD1|many|TRBJ2-3|TRBV5-8
CASSLQGQGTDTQYF
TGTGCCAGCAGCCTCCAGGGACAGGGAACGGATACGCAGTATTTT
>NA|many|TRBJ1-2|TRBV29-1
CSVEGRGANYGYTF
TGCAGCGTTGAAGGGCGTGGGGCTAACTATGGCTACACCTTC
>TRBD1|NA|TRBJ2-5|TRBV6-6
CASSYSRTGALISQYF
TGTGCCAGCAGTTATTCTCGGACAGGGGCACTTATATCCCAGTACTTC
>NA|NA|TRBJ1-1|TRBV6-5
CASSYLGVLDTEAFF
TGTGCCAGCAGTTACCTAGGTGTGTTGGACACTGAAGCTTTCTTT
>TRBD2|many|TRBJ2-7|TRBV7-2
CASRTSSGAYEQYF
TGTGCCAGCAGAACCTCTAGCGGGGCCTACGAGCAGTACTTC
>NA|many|TRBJ2-7|TRBV29-1
CSAHSAYEQYF
TGCAGCGCCCATTCCGCATACGAGCAGTACTTC
>TRBD1|many|TRBJ2-2|TRBV9
CASSVKTPGQGNTGELFF
TGTGCCAGCAGCGTCAAAACCCCGGGACAGGGTAACACCGGGGAGCTGTTTTTT